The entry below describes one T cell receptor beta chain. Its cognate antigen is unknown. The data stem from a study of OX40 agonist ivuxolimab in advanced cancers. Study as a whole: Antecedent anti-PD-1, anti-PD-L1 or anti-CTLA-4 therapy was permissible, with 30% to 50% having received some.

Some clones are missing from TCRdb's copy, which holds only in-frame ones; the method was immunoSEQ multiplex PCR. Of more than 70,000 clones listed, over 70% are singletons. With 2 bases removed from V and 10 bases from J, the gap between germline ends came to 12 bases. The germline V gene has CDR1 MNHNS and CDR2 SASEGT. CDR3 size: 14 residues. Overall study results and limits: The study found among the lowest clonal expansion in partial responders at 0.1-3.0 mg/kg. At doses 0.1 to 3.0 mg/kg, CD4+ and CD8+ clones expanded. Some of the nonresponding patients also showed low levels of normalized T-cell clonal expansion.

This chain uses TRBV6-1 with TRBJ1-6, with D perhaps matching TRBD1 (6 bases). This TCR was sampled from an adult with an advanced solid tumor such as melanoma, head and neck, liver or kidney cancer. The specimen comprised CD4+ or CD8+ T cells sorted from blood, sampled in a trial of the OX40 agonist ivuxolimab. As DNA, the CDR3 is TGTGCCAGCAGTGAAACAGGGTCGGGATCACCCCTCCACTTT. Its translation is CASSETGSGSPLHF.